What follows describes a single T cell receptor (beta chain). This clonotype was detected only a few times. Its antigen remains unidentified. Within one base of it there is no much larger clone, and no base qualities were kept. The treatment or condition tag for this specimen amounts to: in vitro stimulation with specific CMV peptide epitopes to enrich CMV-specific T cells. The data were taken from a study of T cell repertoires in cytomegalovirus infection (dated by TCRdb to between 2019 and 2020). About the investigation overall: The peptide stimulations were aimed at well-studied HLA-B-restricted epitopes as well as recently identified HLA-C-restricted CMV epitopes, whose presentation resists viral immunomodulation. Because public TCR beta signatures pointed to carriage of CMV infection together with the matching HLA type, the HLA type of each donor mattered for the analysis. What the research found in general, with its limitations: The ex vivo response was dominated by HLA-C-restricted CMV-specific TCR beta clonotypes, which also provided the single most frequent clonotype in two of eight donors. In both this cohort and an independent cohort of 352 donors, the cumulative frequency of public TCR beta family members distinguished carriers of CMV infection plus the relevant HLA type.

From cysteine to phenylalanine, the CDR3 is 17 amino acids long. Only CDR3 DNA remains: 51 bases, in frame from the first base. A distance of 15 bases separates the germline ends of V and J, which lose 2 bases and 2 bases respectively. CDR1 SGHTA and CDR2 FQGNSA were looked up in the germline V gene. Sequencing instrument: Illumina HiSeq 1500. TCRdb took the public reads, trimmed them with fastp at Q25, ran MiXCR for clone calling and kept in-frame beta chains. Records with the same CDR3 protein are collapsed into one entry carrying the most frequent genes and DNA. A total of approximately 770,000 distinct CDR3 sequences appear in this sample, 25% to 35% of them only once. The leading ten clones occupy around 12% of the sample.

The chain couples TRBV7-2 to TRBJ2-2; the D gene assignment is ambiguous. The sequence was collected from a human donor in good health (CMV status not recorded). Some clones in this sample may be carry-over from other donors' samples. The input for sequencing was cultured CD8+ T cells from PBMCs, taken from culture after CMV antigen stimulation. The CDR3 protein is CASSLSPPRANTGELFF. The base sequence is TGTGCCAGCAGCTTAAGTCCTCCTAGGGCAAACACCGGGGAGCTGTTTTTT.